A single sample is the source of the 16 T cell receptor beta chains below, sequenced in a study of human T cells and chemical hapten exposure. TCRdb re-derived calls from the RACE reads in MiXCR, one entry per CDR3 protein. The profile shows around 130,000 distinct CDR3 sequences, more than 7.5% of them singletons. Time point reported: healthy volunteer bleed at 2 weeks. Total RNA was extracted from unfractionated whole blood. The sample comprised whole blood. The receptors shown here come from a male donor in good health. Some clones in this sample may be carry-over from other donors' samples.

This clonotype has ten or more counts. The chain recombines TRBV18 with TRBJ2-2; TRBD2 matches at 10 bases. The CDR3 totals 18 residues. J gave up 2 bases and V 5 bases, and 11 bases lay outside the gene matches. The germline V gene has CDR1 KGHSH and CDR2 LQKENI. CDR3 amino acids: CASSTKLPSGGNTGELFF. Here the CDR3 DNA reads TGTGCCAGCTCAACAAAACTCCCTAGCGGGGGTAACACCGGGGAGCTGTTTTTT. The variable domain in full, with the rest retrieved from reference TRBV18 and TRBJ2-2, is NAGVMQNPRHLVRRRGQEARLRCSPMKGHSHVYWYRQLPEEGLKFMVYLQKENIIDESGMPKERFSAEFPKEGPSILRIQQVVRGDSAAYFCASSTKLPSGGNTGELFFGEGSRLTVL.

The sample holds many counts of this clonotype. The chain links TRBV25-1 to TRBJ2-1; 8 bases align to TRBD1. The CDR3 totals 14 residues. The germline V gene has CDR1 MGHDK and CDR2 SYGVNS. Losses at the gene ends were 6 bases for V and 5 bases for J; bases not matched to a gene: 6. The CDR3 DNA reads as TGTGCCAGCAGCCTTTGGACAGGGCACAATGAGCAGTTCTTC. Protein product: CASSLWTGHNEQFF.

This sequence joins TRBV4-2 and TRBJ1-6; no clear D gene. Deletions cut 3 bases from V and 0 bases from J, with 15 bases between. CDR3 length: 18 residues. Germline lookup yields CDR1 LGHNA and CDR2 YNFKEQ. CDR3 region: CASSHSDTSSSYNSPLHF. CDR3 DNA: TGTGCCAGCAGCCACAGCGACACAAGTAGCTCCTATAATTCACCCCTCCACTTT.

The gene calls are TRBV7-9 and TRBJ2-2, with TRBD2 matching 7 bases. From germline, CDR1 is SEHNR and CDR2 FQNEAQ (reference sequence). V was pared by 5 bases and J by 0 bases, with 12 bases of the junction left unmatched. This CDR3 comprises 18 residues. The CDR3 loop reads CASSPSQLLAANTGELFF. The CDR3 DNA is TGTGCCAGCAGCCCGTCGCAACTCCTAGCGGCGAACACCGGGGAGCTGTTTTTT. The entire variable domain, with the rest obtained from reference TRBV7-9 and TRBJ2-2, is as follows: DTGVSQNPRHKITKRGQNVTFRCDPISEHNRLYWYRQTLGQGPEFLTYFQNEAQLEKSRLLSDRFSAERPKGSFSTLEIQRTEQGDSAMYLCASSPSQLLAANTGELFFGEGSRLTVL.

This clonotype was seen many times. The V gene is TRBV18, the J gene TRBJ2-1, with D perhaps matching TRBD1 (5 bases). The CDR3 is 14 amino acids. V lost 4 bases and J 1 base, leaving 8 bases between the germline ends. Germline CDR1 reads KGHSH; CDR2 reads LQKENI. This CDR3 reads CASSQDSSYNEQFF. The DNA of the CDR3 is TGTGCCAGCTCACAAGACAGTTCCTACAATGAGCAGTTCTTC.

The V and J genes are TRBV7-9 and TRBJ1-2; possible D gene TRBD1, 5 bases. The CDR3 extends over 16 amino acids. CDR1 SEHNR and CDR2 FQNEAQ come from the germline V gene (reference sequence). V gave up 2 bases and J gave up 5 bases, with 18 bases separating them. The CDR3 spells CASSLNQAGGWYGYTF. The CDR3 bases are TGTGCCAGCAGCTTAAACCAGGCCGGGGGATGGTATGGCTACACCTTC.

Ten or more counts support this clonotype. This chain joins TRBV20-1 and TRBJ1-6, with a possible D match to TRBD1 (5 bases). CDR1 and CDR2 from the germline V gene are DFQATT and SNEGSKA (reference sequence). There are 12 residues in the CDR3. The V end was cut by 3 bases, the J end by 14 bases, with 14 bases between. In DNA form, the CDR3 reads TGCAGTGCTAGGGGGCCATCGGTCACCCTCCACTTT. The encoded protein is CSARGPSVTLHF.

The rearrangement uses TRBV5-1 and TRBJ2-7; 10 nucleotides match TRBD1. Unmatched junction bases numbered 4, after V lost 4 bases and J lost 3 bases. Germline CDR1 reads SGHRS; CDR2 reads YFSETQ. The CDR3 is 14 residues long. The CDR3 sequence is CASSPTGGLYEQYF. The CDR3 bases are TGCGCCAGCAGCCCGACAGGGGGCCTCTACGAGCAGTACTTC. The full variable domain, with the rest looked up from reference TRBV5-1 and TRBJ2-7, is KAGVTQTPRYLIKTRGQQVTLSCSPISGHRSVSWYQQTPGQGLQFLFEYFSETQRNKGNFPGRFSGRQFSNSRSEMNVSTLELGDSALYLCASSPTGGLYEQYFGPGTRLTVT.

The rearrangement joins TRBV3-1 to TRBJ2-2; D remains ambiguous. The V end lost 2 bases, the J end lost 4 bases, and 5 bases lay between the germline ends. Germline V lookup: CDR1 LGHDT, CDR2 YNNKEL (reference sequence). The CDR3 spans 13 residues. The CDR3 sequence is CASSQLITGELFF. The CDR3 DNA reads as TGTGCCAGCAGCCAATTGATCACCGGGGAGCTGTTTTTT.

This chain uses TRBV4-3 with TRBJ2-7; tentatively, D is TRBD1 or TRBD2 (6 bases each). The germline gives CDR1 LGHNA, CDR2 YSLEER. With 5 bases removed from V and 6 bases from J, the gap between germline ends came to 14 bases. The CDR3 contains 13 residues. The CDR3 is CASSFVGGTEQYF. The CDR3 nucleotides read TGCGCCAGCAGCTTTGTCGGGGGCACCGAGCAGTACTTC.

This clonotype was detected a few times. The CDR3 coding sequence is TGCGCCAGCAGCGGGGACACGAATAACTATGGCTACACCTTC. Amino acids: CASSGDTNNYGYTF. The chain uses TRBV5-1 and TRBJ1-2, with D perhaps TRBD1 (6 bases). The V gene's germline CDR1 is SGHRS and CDR2 YFSETQ. Between the trimmed V and J ends, which lost 4 bases and 1 base, there was a span of 11 bases. The CDR3 totals 14 residues.

The rearrangement joins TRBV29-1 to TRBJ2-7; D is perhaps TRBD1 or TRBD2 (5 bases each). The germline V gene encodes CDR1 SQVTM and CDR2 ANQGSEA. The CDR3 is 13 residues long. Trimming cost V 4 bases and J 3 bases, with 13 bases left between them. The CDR3 spells CSVAVREHYEQYF. The CDR3 nucleotides are TGCAGCGTTGCGGTCAGGGAGCACTACGAGCAGTACTTC.

This clonotype has just a few counts. The chain recombines TRBV11-1 with TRBJ1-1; unclear D gene. In germline, CDR1 is SGHAT, CDR2 FQDESV (reference sequence). V dropped 4 bases and J dropped 0 bases, with 12 bases sitting between them. The CDR3 extends over 15 amino acids. The DNA of the CDR3 is TGTGCCAGCAGCTCCGTACGGTCCCTGAACACTGAAGCTTTCTTT. Translation: CASSSVRSLNTEAFF. Full variable domain (missing parts from reference TRBV11-1 and TRBJ1-1): EAEVAQSPRYKITEKSQAVAFWCDPISGHATLYWYRQILGQGPELLVQFQDESVVDDSQLPKDRFSAERLKGVDSTLKIQPAELGDSAMYLCASSSVRSLNTEAFFGQGTRLTVV.

This clonotype occurred a few times. J is TRBJ2-3 and V is TRBV29-1, with 14 bases matching TRBD2. Trimming cost V 7 bases and J 3 bases; bases outside gene matches: 15. The CDR3 is 18 amino acids. Germline V CDR1 and CDR2: SQVTM, ANQGSEA. The CDR3 DNA is TGCAGCGCTGACGGGACTAGCGGGAGTGGCGGTAGGACAGATACGCAGTATTTT. The encoded protein is CSADGTSGSGGRTDTQYF.

The rearrangement joins TRBV12-5 to TRBJ2-5; TRBD2 matches at 14 bases. This CDR3 spans 16 amino acids. V trimming: 6 bases; J trimming: 4 bases; junction bases outside the gene matches: 7. Looked up from germline, CDR1 is LGHNT and CDR2 is FRNRAP. The CDR3 bases are TGTGCTAGTGGGCCGACTAGCGGGAGGGCCGTAGAGACCCAGTACTTC. Encoded protein: CASGPTSGRAVETQYF.

The genes are TRBV11-2 and TRBJ1-2; D is uncertain. Germline CDR1 is SGHAT and CDR2 is FQNNGV. V lost 4 bases to trimming and J lost 2 bases, with 14 bases between them. The CDR3 contains 15 residues. The CDR3 loop reads CASSSPRSINYGYTF. The DNA for the CDR3 is TGTGCCAGCAGCTCACCCCGAAGCATCAACTATGGCTACACCTTC.